This TCR beta chain was captured by sequencing in a study of T cells in localized non-small cell lung cancer. Study-wide results and limits: The study detected a median approximately 50 of the top 100 tumor clones in adjacent lung. It was uninvolved adjacent lung that showed the highest T cell clonality, exceeding tumor.

This clone was seen just once. Its antigen remains unknown. TCRdb keeps only in-frame clones here, not all; method: immunoSEQ multiplex PCR. The table records more than 45,000 clones, 70% to 90% of them present only once. The V end was cut by 8 bases, the J end by 11 bases, with 15 bases between. The germline V gene has CDR1 MNHEY and CDR2 SVGAGI. The CDR3 loop spans 11 amino acids. The source was peripheral blood, collected before any cancer treatment. The origin of this receptor is a male donor at least 60 years old with stage III squamous cell lung carcinoma. This rearrangement joins TRBV6-5 to TRBJ2-5; D call uncertain. The CDR3: CASGSYGEQYF. The CDR3 bases are TGTGCCAGCGGTTCTTATGGAGAGCAGTACTTC.